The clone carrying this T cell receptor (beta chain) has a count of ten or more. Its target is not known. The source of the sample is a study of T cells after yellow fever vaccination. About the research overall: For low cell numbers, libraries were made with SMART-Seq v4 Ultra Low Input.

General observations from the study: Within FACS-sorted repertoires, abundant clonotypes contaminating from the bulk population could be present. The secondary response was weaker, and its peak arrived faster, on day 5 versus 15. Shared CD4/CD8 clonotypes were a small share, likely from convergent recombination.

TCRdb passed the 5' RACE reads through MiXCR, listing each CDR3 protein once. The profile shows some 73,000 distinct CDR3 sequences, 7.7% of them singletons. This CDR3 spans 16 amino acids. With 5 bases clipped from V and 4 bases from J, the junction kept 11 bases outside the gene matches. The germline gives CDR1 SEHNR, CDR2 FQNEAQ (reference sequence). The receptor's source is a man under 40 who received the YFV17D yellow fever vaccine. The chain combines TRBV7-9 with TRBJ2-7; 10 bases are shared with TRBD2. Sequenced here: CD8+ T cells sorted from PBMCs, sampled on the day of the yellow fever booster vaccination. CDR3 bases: TGTGCCAGCAGCAATGTTCTAGCGGGAGTTTCTTACGAGCAGTACTTC. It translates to CASSNVLAGVSYEQYF.